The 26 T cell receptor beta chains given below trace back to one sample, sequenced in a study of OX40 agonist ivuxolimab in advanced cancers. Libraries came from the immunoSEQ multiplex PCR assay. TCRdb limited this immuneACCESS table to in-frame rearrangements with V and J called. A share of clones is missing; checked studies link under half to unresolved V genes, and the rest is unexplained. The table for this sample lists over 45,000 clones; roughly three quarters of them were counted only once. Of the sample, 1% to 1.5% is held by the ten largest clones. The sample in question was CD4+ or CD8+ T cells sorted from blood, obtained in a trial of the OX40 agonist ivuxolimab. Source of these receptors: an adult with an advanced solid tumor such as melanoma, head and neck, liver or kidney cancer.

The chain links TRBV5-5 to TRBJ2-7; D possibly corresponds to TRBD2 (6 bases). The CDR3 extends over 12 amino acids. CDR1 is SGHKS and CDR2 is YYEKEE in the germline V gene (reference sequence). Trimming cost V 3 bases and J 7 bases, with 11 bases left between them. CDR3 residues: CASSWAGGEQYF. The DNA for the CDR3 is TGTGCCAGCAGCTGGGCTGGAGGGGAGCAGTACTTC.

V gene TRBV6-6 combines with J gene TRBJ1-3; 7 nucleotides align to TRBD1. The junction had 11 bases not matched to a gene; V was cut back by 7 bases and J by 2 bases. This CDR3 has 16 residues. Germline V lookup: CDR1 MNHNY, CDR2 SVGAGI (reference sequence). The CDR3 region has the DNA TGTGCCAGCACCAGAGGCTCAGGGGGAACTGGAAACACCATATATTTT. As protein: CASTRGSGGTGNTIYF.

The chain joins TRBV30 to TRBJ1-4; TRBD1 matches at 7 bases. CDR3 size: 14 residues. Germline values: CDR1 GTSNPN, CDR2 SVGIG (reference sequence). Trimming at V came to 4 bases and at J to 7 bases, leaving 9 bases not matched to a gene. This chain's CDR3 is CAWTRQGQSEKLFF. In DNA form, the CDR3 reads TGTGCCTGGACTCGACAGGGCCAGAGTGAAAAACTGTTTTTT.

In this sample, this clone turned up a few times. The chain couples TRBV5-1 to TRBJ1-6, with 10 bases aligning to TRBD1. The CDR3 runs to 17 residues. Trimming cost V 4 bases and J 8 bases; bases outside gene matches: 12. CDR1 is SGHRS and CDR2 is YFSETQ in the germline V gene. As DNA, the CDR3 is TGCGCCAGCAGCCCTCTTCGACAGGGGGCGTCGGATTCACCCCTCCACTTT. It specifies CASSPLRQGASDSPLHF.

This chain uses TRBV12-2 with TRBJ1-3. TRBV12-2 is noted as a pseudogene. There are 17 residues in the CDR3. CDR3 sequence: CASRPRRATMAGNTIYF. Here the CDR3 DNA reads TGTGCAAGTCGCCCCCGTAGGGCCACGATGGCTGGAAACACCATATATTTT.

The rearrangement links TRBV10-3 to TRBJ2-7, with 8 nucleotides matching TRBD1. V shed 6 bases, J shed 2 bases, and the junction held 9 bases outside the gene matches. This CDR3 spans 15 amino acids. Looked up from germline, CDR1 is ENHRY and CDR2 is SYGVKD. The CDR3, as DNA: TGTGCCATCAGATCCGGACAGGGTGATGCCTACGAGCAGTACTTC. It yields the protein CAIRSGQGDAYEQYF.

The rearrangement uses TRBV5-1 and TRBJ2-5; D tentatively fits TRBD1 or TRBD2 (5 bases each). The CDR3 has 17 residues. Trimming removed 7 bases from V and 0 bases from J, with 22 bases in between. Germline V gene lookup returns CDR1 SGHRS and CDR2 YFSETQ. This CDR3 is CASAKGGTGPYQETQYF. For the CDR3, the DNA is TGCGCCAGCGCCAAAGGAGGAACAGGACCTTACCAAGAGACCCAGTACTTC.

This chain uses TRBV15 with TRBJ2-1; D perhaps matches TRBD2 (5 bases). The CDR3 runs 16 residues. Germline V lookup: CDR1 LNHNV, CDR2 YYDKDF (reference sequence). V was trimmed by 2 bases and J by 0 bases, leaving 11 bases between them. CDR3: CATSRWSGSSYNEQFF. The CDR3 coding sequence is TGTGCCACCAGCAGATGGAGCGGAAGCTCCTACAATGAGCAGTTCTTC.

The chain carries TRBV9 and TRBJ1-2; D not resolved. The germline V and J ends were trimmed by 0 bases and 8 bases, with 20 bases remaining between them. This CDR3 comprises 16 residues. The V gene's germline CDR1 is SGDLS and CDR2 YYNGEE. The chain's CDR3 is CASSVAQYSLLGGYTF. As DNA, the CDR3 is TGTGCCAGCAGCGTAGCTCAATACTCCCTCTTAGGAGGCTACACCTTC.

The CDR3 region is CAWSVPGLMNYGYTF. The CDR3, as DNA: TGTGCCTGGAGTGTCCCGGGACTGATGAACTATGGCTACACCTTC. The chain is built from TRBV30 and TRBJ1-2; D may be TRBD1 (5 bases). The V and J ends lost 0 bases and 2 bases respectively, with 13 bases between them. The CDR3 runs to 15 residues. Per the germline V gene, CDR1 is GTSNPN and CDR2 is SVGIG (reference sequence).

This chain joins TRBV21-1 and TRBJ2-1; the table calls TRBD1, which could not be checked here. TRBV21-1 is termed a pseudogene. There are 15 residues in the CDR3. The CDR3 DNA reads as TGTGCCAGCAGCAAAAGGGGCAGGGGGGCGGTGGAGCAGTTCTTC. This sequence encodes CASSKRGRGAVEQFF.

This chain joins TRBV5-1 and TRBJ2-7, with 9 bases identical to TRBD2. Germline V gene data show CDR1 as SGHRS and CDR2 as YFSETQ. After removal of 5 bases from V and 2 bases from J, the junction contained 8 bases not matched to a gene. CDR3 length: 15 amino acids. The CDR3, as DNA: TGCGCCAGCAGAACTGGACTAGCGATAGCCTACGAGCAGTACTTC. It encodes CASRTGLAIAYEQYF.

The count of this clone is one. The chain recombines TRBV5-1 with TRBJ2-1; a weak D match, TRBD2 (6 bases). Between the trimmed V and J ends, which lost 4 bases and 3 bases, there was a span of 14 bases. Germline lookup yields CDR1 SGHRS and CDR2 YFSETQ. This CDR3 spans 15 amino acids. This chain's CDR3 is CASSGDFKNYNEQFF. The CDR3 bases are TGCGCCAGCAGCGGGGACTTTAAAAACTACAATGAGCAGTTCTTC.

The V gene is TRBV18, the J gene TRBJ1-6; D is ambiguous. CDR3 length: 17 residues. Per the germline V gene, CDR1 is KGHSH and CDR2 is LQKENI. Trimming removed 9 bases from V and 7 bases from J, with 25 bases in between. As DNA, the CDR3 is TGTGCCAGTCAATCCTTCGTGAGGACCCCCACAAATTCACCCCTCCACTTT. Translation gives CASQSFVRTPTNSPLHF. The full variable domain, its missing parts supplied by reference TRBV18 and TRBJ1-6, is NAGVMQNPRHLVRRRGQEARLRCSPMKGHSHVYWYRQLPEEGLKFMVYLQKENIIDESGMPKERFSAEFPKEGPSILRIQQVVRGDSAAYFCASQSFVRTPTNSPLHFGNGTRLTVT.

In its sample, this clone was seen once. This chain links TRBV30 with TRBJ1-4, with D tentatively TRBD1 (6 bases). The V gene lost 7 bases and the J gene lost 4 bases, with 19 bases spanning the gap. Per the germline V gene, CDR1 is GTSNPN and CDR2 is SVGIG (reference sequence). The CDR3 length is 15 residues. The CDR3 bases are TGTGCCTCAACCAAGCGGGGGGCCGTTAATGAAAAACTGTTTTTT. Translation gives CASTKRGAVNEKLFF.

CDR3 in DNA: TGTGCCAGCAGTCGACAGGACCCGAGCACCGGGGAGCTGTTTTTT. Its translation is CASSRQDPSTGELFF. The chain has TRBV6-5 and TRBJ2-2; D might be TRBD1 (6 bases). V lost 5 bases and J 4 bases, leaving 14 bases between the germline ends. There are 15 residues in the CDR3. Looked up from germline, CDR1 is MNHEY and CDR2 is SVGAGI.

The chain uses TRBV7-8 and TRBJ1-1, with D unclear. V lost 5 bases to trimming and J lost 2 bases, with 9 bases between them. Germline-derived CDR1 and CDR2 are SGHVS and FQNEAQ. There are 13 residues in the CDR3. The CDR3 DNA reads TGTGCCAGCAGCGATAGAGTTAACACTGAAGCTTTCTTT. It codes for CASSDRVNTEAFF.

In DNA, the CDR3 is TGTGCCAGCAGCTTAGGGACGGTAGCGTACGAGCAGTACTTC. It translates to CASSLGTVAYEQYF. The V and J genes are TRBV7-6 and TRBJ2-7; TRBD2 might be the D (5 bases). Germline loops: CDR1 SGHVS, CDR2 FNYEAQ. Trimming took 1 base from V and 4 from J, leaving 11 bases between them. This CDR3 is 14 amino acids long.

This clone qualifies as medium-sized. CDR3 region: CASSILEEVAEAFF. CDR3 DNA sequence: TGTGCCAGTAGTATTTTGGAGGAGGTGGCTGAAGCTTTCTTT. The V call is TRBV19, the J call TRBJ1-1, with D unresolved. Trimming left V 3 bases short and J 6 bases short, with 14 bases between. CDR3 length: 14 residues. CDR1 and CDR2 (germline): LNHDA, SQIVND (reference sequence). The entire variable domain, with the rest obtained from reference TRBV19 and TRBJ1-1, is as follows: DGGITQSPKYLFRKEGQNVTLSCEQNLNHDAMYWYRQDPGQGLRLIYYSQIVNDFQKGDIAEGYSVSREKKESFPLTVTSAQKNPTAFYLCASSILEEVAEAFFGQGTRLTVV.

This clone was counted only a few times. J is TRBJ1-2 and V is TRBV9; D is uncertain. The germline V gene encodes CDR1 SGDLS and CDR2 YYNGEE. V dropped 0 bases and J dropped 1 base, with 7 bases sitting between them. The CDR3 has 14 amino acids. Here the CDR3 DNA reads TGTGCCAGCAGCGTAGATGGATTTAACTATGGCTACACCTTC. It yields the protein CASSVDGFNYGYTF.

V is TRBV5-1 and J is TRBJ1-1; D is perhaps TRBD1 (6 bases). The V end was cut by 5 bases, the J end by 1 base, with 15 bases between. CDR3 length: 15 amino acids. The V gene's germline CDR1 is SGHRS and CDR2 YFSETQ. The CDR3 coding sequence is TGCGCCAGCAGGGACAGAGAGGGAGCGAACACTGAAGCTTTCTTT. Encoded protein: CASRDREGANTEAFF.

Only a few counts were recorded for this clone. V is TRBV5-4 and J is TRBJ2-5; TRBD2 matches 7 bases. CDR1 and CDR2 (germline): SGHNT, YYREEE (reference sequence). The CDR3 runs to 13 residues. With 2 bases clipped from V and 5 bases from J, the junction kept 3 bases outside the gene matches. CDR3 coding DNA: TGTGCCAGCAGCTTTGCGGGGGAGGAGACCCAGTACTTC. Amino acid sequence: CASSFAGEETQYF.

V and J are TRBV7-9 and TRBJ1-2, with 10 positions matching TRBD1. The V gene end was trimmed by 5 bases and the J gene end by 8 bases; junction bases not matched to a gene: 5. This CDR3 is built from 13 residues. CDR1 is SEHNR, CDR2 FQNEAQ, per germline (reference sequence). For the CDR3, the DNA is TGTGCCAGCAGCACGACAGGGGGCGAAGGCTACACCTTC. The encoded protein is CASSTTGGEGYTF.

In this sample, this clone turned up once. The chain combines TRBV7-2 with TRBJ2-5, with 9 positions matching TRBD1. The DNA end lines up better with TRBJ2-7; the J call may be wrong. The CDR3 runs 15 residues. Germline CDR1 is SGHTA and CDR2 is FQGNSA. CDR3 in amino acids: CASSLGTGSSYEQYF. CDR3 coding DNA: TGTGCCAGCAGTCTTGGGACAGGGAGCTCCTACGAGCAGTACTTC.

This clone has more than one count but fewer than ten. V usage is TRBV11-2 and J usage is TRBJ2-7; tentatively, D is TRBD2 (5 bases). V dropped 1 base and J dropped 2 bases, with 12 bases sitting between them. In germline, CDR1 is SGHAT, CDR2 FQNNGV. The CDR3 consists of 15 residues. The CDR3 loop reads CASSLGGSGPYEQYF. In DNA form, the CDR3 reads TGTGCCAGCAGCTTAGGTGGGAGCGGTCCCTACGAGCAGTACTTC.

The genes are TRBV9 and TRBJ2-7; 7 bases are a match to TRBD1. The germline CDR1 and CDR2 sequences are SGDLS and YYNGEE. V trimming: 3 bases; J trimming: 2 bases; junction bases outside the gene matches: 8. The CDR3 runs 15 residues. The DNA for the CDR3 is TGTGCCAGCAGCGCCCCGACAGGGCAAGCCTACGAGCAGTACTTC. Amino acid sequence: CASSAPTGQAYEQYF. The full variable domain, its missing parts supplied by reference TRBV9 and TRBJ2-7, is DSGVTQTPKHLITATGQRVTLRCSPRSGDLSVYWYQQSLDQGLQFLIQYYNGEERAKGNILERFSAQQFPDLHSELNLSSLELGDSALYFCASSAPTGQAYEQYFGPGTRLTVT.